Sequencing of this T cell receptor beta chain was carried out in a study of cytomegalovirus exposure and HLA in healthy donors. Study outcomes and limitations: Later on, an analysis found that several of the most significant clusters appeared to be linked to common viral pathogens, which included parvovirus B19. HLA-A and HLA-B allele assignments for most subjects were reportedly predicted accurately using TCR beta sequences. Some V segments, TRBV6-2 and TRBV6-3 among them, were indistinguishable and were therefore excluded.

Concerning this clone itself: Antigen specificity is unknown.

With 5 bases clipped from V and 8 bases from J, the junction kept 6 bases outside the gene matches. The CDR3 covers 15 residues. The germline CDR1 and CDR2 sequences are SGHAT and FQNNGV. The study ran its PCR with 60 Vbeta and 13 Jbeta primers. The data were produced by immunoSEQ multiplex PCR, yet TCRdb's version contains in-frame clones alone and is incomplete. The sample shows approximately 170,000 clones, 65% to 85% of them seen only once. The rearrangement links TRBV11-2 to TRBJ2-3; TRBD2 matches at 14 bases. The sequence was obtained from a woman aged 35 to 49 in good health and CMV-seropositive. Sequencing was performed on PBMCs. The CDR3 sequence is CASSQTSGGAVTQYF. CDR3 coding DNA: TGTGCCAGCAGCCAGACTAGCGGGGGGGCGGTTACGCAGTATTTT.